This T cell receptor (beta chain) was observed in a study of T cell responses to AZD1222 COVID-19 vaccine. Overall study findings and caveats: Without day 14 samples, only post-peak T cell repertoires were studied. Receipt of two AZD1222 doses was followed by a rise in Spike-specific TCR breadth and depth.

CDR3 length equals 12 residues. V lost 4 bases and J lost 3, with 7 bases in between. CDR1 is SGHNT, CDR2 YYREEE, per germline (reference sequence). As for this clone: Its target is unknown.

TCRdb's table, derived via immunoSEQ multiplex PCR, lists solely in-frame clones and lacks some. The table has about 70,000 clones, more than 75% seen once; the top ten hold 4.8%. The sequence was obtained from an adult who received the MenACWY meningococcal vaccine as a control. The chain uses TRBV5-4 and TRBJ1-1; D is unclear. The starting material was peripheral blood, obtained 28 days after the second dose of the MenACWY control vaccine. CDR3 amino acids: CASSLVDTEAFF. DNA of the CDR3: TGTGCCAGCAGCCTGGTAGACACTGAAGCTTTCTTT.